This T cell receptor (beta chain) comes out of a study of T-cell memory formation after mild COVID-19. This clonotype was counted between two and nine times. No antigen is known for it. Points from the study as a whole: The appearance of some responding clones in pre-infection memory suggested that cross-reactive memory joined.

CDR1 and CDR2 (germline): MNHNY, SVGAGI (reference sequence). Trimming removed 5 bases from V and 9 bases from J; junction bases left unmatched: 4. There are 12 residues in the CDR3. Researchers used 5'RACE with constant-segment primers to make TCR alpha and TCR beta cDNA libraries that carry sample barcodes and UMIs. TCRdb redid the calling of the 5' RACE reads with MiXCR, one entry per CDR3 protein. Among about 350,000 distinct CDR3 sequences listed, about 13% were seen once. The rearrangement links TRBV6-6 to TRBJ1-2, with 9 bases fitting TRBD1. The receptor's source is a man aged 18 to 35 who had mild COVID-19 (a few samples of this study predate the infection). Cell type and time point are not known. Sample: PBMCs or a T cell subset sorted from them (not recorded which). CDR3 sequence (DNA): TGTGCCAGCAGTGAGGACAGGGGAAGCTACACCTTC. This encodes CASSEDRGSYTF.